One and the same sample provided the 16 T cell receptor beta chains below, sequenced in a study of Tregs in tolerant kidney transplant recipients (dated by TCRdb to about 2019). The library relied on the immunoSEQ multiplex PCR assay. TCRdb stores this immuneACCESS table with in-frame sequences only. Part of the clones is absent; in the studies checked, under half of the shortfall reflects unresolved V genes, and no reason is known for the rest. The sample contains about 120,000 clones, 92% of them found a single time. The ten largest clones capture roughly 0.63% of the sample. The sequenced material came from CD4+ T cells from blood. Source of these receptors: a human donor in good health.

This chain connects TRBV5-1 to TRBJ1-1; tentatively, D is TRBD1 (5 bases). CDR1 is SGHRS, CDR2 YFSETQ, per germline. V lost 4 bases and J lost 0, with 13 bases in between. This CDR3 has 15 residues. The CDR3 DNA is TGCGCCAGCAGCGCGGGGGTGGGCGTGAACACTGAAGCTTTCTTT. Its protein is CASSAGVGVNTEAFF.

For the CDR3, the DNA is TGTGCCAGCAGCTTAACTCGTAGCGAGGAGACCCAGTACTTC. The encoded protein is CASSLTRSEETQYF. The genes are TRBV7-3 and TRBJ2-5, with D possibly being TRBD2 (5 bases). The V gene lost 0 bases and the J gene lost 5 bases, with 10 bases spanning the gap. This CDR3 spans 14 amino acids. Germline assignment: CDR1 SGHTA and CDR2 FQGTGA.

The chain has TRBV30 and TRBJ1-4, with 10 nucleotides matching TRBD1. J lost 6 bases, V lost 4 bases, and 5 bases had no gene match. Germline V lookup: CDR1 GTSNPN, CDR2 SVGIG (reference sequence). The CDR3 sequence is 14 residues long. As DNA, the CDR3 is TGTGCCTGGACCACCGGGACAGGGGATGAAAAACTGTTTTTT. It translates to CAWTTGTGDEKLFF.

The chain joins TRBV5-6 to TRBJ2-7; D possibly corresponds to TRBD2 (5 bases). Trimming left V 2 bases short and J 0 bases short, with 12 bases between. Germline CDR1 reads SGHDT; CDR2 reads YYEEEE. The CDR3 loop spans 15 amino acids. The CDR3 sequence: CASSLPSGSSYEQYF. For the CDR3, the DNA is TGTGCCAGCAGCTTACCGAGCGGCAGCTCCTACGAGCAGTACTTC.

The chain employs TRBV5-1 and TRBJ2-2, with D possibly TRBD1 on 7 matching bases. Germline CDR1 reads SGHRS; CDR2 reads YFSETQ. The V end was cut by 4 bases, the J end by 2 bases, with 15 bases between. This CDR3 has 16 amino acids. Written as DNA, the CDR3 is TGCGCCAGCAGCGGGACTCGGGACAGAAACACCGGGGAGCTGTTTTTT. Translated: CASSGTRDRNTGELFF.

The rearrangement links TRBV7-6 to TRBJ2-1, with 9 bases fitting TRBD2. In germline, CDR1 is SGHVS, CDR2 FNYEAQ. This CDR3 spans 16 amino acids. The junction had 15 bases not matched to a gene; V was cut back by 5 bases and J by 10 bases. The CDR3 here is CASSPYYGGRAGEQFF. CDR3 nucleotides: TGTGCCAGCAGCCCCTACTATGGCGGGAGGGCCGGGGAGCAGTTCTTC.

The chain couples TRBV6-5 to TRBJ2-7, with 12 nucleotides matching TRBD1. The CDR3 covers 15 residues. The germline CDR1 and CDR2 sequences are MNHEY and SVGAGI. Trimming at V came to 4 bases and at J to 2 bases, leaving 3 bases not matched to a gene. CDR3 loop: CASSLGTGGPYEQYF. CDR3 DNA sequence: TGTGCCAGCAGTTTGGGGACAGGGGGCCCCTACGAGCAGTACTTC.

This CDR3 is CASSPKAGVGTWEQYF. CDR3 DNA sequence: TGTGCCAGCAGCCCCAAAGCAGGGGTCGGGACCTGGGAGCAGTACTTC. This chain joins TRBV7-9 and TRBJ2-7; TRBD1 is a possible D gene (6 bases). Germline CDR1 reads SEHNR; CDR2 reads FQNEAQ (reference sequence). V was shortened by 5 bases and J by 7 bases, with 24 bases between the two germline ends. The CDR3 runs to 16 residues. Full variable domain (remainder filled in from reference TRBV7-9 and TRBJ2-7): DTGVSQNPRHKITKRGQNVTFRCDPISEHNRLYWYRQTLGQGPEFLTYFQNEAQLEKSRLLSDRFSAERPKGSFSTLEIQRTEQGDSAMYLCASSPKAGVGTWEQYFGPGTRLTVT.

The gene calls are TRBV18 and TRBJ2-2, with 13 positions matching TRBD2. V trimming: 5 bases; J trimming: 0 bases; junction bases outside the gene matches: 6. The CDR3 is 18 amino acids. Germline lookup yields CDR1 KGHSH and CDR2 LQKENI. This chain's CDR3 is CASSRPGLAGSNTGELFF. For the CDR3, the DNA is TGTGCCAGCTCAAGACCGGGACTAGCGGGATCGAACACCGGGGAGCTGTTTTTT. Together with reference TRBV18 and TRBJ2-2, the CDR3 gives the full variable domain: NAGVMQNPRHLVRRRGQEARLRCSPMKGHSHVYWYRQLPEEGLKFMVYLQKENIIDESGMPKERFSAEFPKEGPSILRIQQVVRGDSAAYFCASSRPGLAGSNTGELFFGEGSRLTVL.

The chain has TRBV28 and TRBJ2-5; TRBD2 matches at 15 bases. Losses at the gene ends were 2 bases for V and 4 bases for J; bases not matched to a gene: 14. CDR1 is MDHEN, CDR2 SYDVKM, per germline. The CDR3 has 20 amino acids. The CDR3 DNA sequence: TGTGCCAGCAGTTTAAGAAAAAGGACTAGCGGGGGGGCGTCTGGAGAGACCCAGTACTTC. Protein sequence: CASSLRKRTSGGASGETQYF.

This CDR3 reads CASSPGDRNIQYF. DNA of the CDR3: TGTGCCAGCTCACCTGGGGACAGAAACATTCAGTACTTC. V gene TRBV18 combines with J gene TRBJ2-4; 7 bases are shared with TRBD1. Unmatched junction bases numbered 2, after V lost 3 bases and J lost 6 bases. The CDR3 runs 13 residues. Germline V lookup: CDR1 KGHSH, CDR2 LQKENI.

The chain has TRBV6-1 and TRBJ2-3, with a possible D match to TRBD2 (5 bases). The germline CDR1 and CDR2 sequences are MNHNS and SASEGT. V was shortened by 1 base and J by 2 bases, with 19 bases between the two germline ends. The CDR3 consists of 18 residues. CDR3 sequence (DNA): TGTGCCAGCAGTGAAGGGTTAGGGAGCCAACCTTTCACAGATACGCAGTATTTT. Translation gives CASSEGLGSQPFTDTQYF.

The rearrangement uses TRBV25-1 and TRBJ1-2; TRBD1 is a possible D gene (5 bases). The CDR3 sequence is 13 residues long. The V end was cut by 4 bases, the J end by 8 bases, with 14 bases between. Looked up from germline, CDR1 is MGHDK and CDR2 is SYGVNS. The CDR3 DNA sequence: TGTGCCAGCAGTGTCGGGACGCTGGACGGCTACACCTTC. As protein: CASSVGTLDGYTF.

V is TRBV29-1 and J is TRBJ1-2; D call uncertain. The CDR3 consists of 13 residues. Deletions cut 5 bases from V and 6 bases from J, with 16 bases between. The germline gives CDR1 SQVTM, CDR2 ANQGSEA. Here the CDR3 reads CSVLEADRDGYTF. The CDR3 bases are TGCAGCGTTTTGGAGGCAGACCGGGATGGCTACACCTTC.

The chain has TRBV7-6 and TRBJ2-3; tentatively, D is TRBD1 (6 bases). The V end was cut by 4 bases, the J end by 1 base, with 9 bases between. This CDR3 region has 14 residues. From germline, CDR1 is SGHVS and CDR2 FNYEAQ. The CDR3 protein is CASSSWTGTDTQYF. In DNA, the CDR3 is TGTGCCAGCAGCTCATGGACAGGCACAGATACGCAGTATTTT.

This sequence joins TRBV29-1 and TRBJ1-3; no reliable D call. Germline CDR1 SQVTM, CDR2 ANQGSEA. Deletions cut 1 base from V and 0 bases from J, with 7 bases between. The CDR3 sequence is 14 residues long. The CDR3 nucleotides read TGCAGCGTTGAAGGGGAACCCTCTGGAAACACCATATATTTT. Translation gives CSVEGEPSGNTIYF.